These 26 T cell receptor beta chains were sequenced from one sample in a study of cytomegalovirus exposure and HLA in healthy donors. The PCR had 60 Vbeta and 13 Jbeta primers. Sequencing used immunoSEQ multiplex PCR; TCRdb keeps in-frame clones, though not all of them. This sample has about 200,000 clones, with about 79% found just once. The material sequenced was PBMCs. These receptors came from a boy aged 2 to 10 in good health and CMV-seronegative.

The J gene is TRBJ2-7, the V gene TRBV21-1; the table's D call, TRBD2, has no DNA check behind it. TRBV21-1 is classified as a pseudogene. The CDR3 length is 18 residues. CDR3 coding DNA: TGTGCCAGCAGCAAAATCGAGGTTTCTAGCGGGGACTCCTACGAGCAGTACTTC. It yields the protein CASSKIEVSSGDSYEQYF.

V usage is TRBV30 and J usage is TRBJ2-7, with 9 nucleotides matching TRBD1. This CDR3 has 14 amino acids. V was clipped by 2 bases and J by 8 bases; unmatched bases: 10. Germline values: CDR1 GTSNPN, CDR2 SVGIG (reference sequence). CDR3 residues: CAWSPGTGPFKQYF. The CDR3 DNA is TGTGCCTGGAGTCCAGGGACAGGGCCGTTCAAGCAGTACTTC.

This clone was recorded only once. The V gene is TRBV5-4, the J gene TRBJ2-3, with D perhaps matching TRBD1 (5 bases). The germline V and J ends were trimmed by 1 base and 3 bases, with 12 bases remaining between them. CDR3 length: 15 residues. The germline gives CDR1 SGHNT, CDR2 YYREEE (reference sequence). The CDR3 sequence is CASSLTQGETDTQYF. For the CDR3, the DNA is TGTGCCAGCAGCTTGACCCAGGGCGAGACAGATACGCAGTATTTT.

The chain's CDR3 is CASSQEPGDSSNYGYTF. Written as DNA, the CDR3 is TGCGCCAGCAGCCAAGAACCGGGGGACAGCTCTAACTATGGCTACACCTTC. This chain connects TRBV4-3 to TRBJ1-2; 7 bases are shared with TRBD1. CDR3 length: 17 residues. CDR1 is LGHNA, CDR2 YSLEER, per germline. V shed 0 bases, J shed 0 bases, and the junction held 7 bases outside the gene matches.

The chain is built from TRBV2 and TRBJ1-5; 11 nucleotides agree with TRBD1. Unmatched junction bases numbered 5, after V lost 6 bases and J lost 4 bases. There are 15 residues in the CDR3. Germline assignment: CDR1 SNHLY and CDR2 FYNNEI. CDR3 amino acids: CASRRTGGLNQPQHF. DNA of the CDR3: TGTGCCAGCAGAAGGACAGGGGGCCTGAATCAGCCCCAGCATTTT. Looking up the rest from reference TRBV2 and TRBJ1-5 gives the full variable domain: EPEVTQTPSHQVTQMGQEVILRCVPISNHLYFYWYRQILGQKVEFLVSFYNNEISEKSEIFDDQFSVERPDGSNFTLKIRSTKLEDSAMYFCASRRTGGLNQPQHFGDGTRLSIL.

To note about this clone: Additional DNA sequences in this sample encode the identical CDR3. The chain recombines TRBV14 with TRBJ1-2; 7 bases fit TRBD1. This CDR3 is built from 13 residues. CDR1 is SGHDN and CDR2 is FVKESK in the germline V gene. J was trimmed by 6 bases and V by 4 bases; bases with no gene match: 5. CDR3 bases: TGTGCCAGCAGCCCACGGACAGGTGATGGCTACACCTTC. It codes for CASSPRTGDGYTF.

About this clone itself: As the CDR3 is not closed by the conserved phenylalanine or tryptophan, this likely results from a read error. This chain joins TRBV19 and TRBJ1-1; no definite D call. The CDR3 runs 12 residues. CDR1 and CDR2 (germline): LNHDA, SQIVND (reference sequence). V gave up 5 bases and J gave up 8 bases, with 12 bases separating them. The CDR3 nucleotides read TGTGCCAGTAGTCTTGATAGAACCGAAGCTTTCCTT. Its translation: CASSLDRTEAFL.

The chain carries TRBV6-5 and TRBJ2-1; a possible D gene is TRBD2 (7 bases). The CDR3 extends over 16 amino acids. Trimming left V 0 bases short and J 5 bases short, with 14 bases between. Germline V gene sequence: CDR1 MNHEY, CDR2 SVGAGI. CDR3 DNA: TGTGCCAGCAGTTACTCGAGGGGGGGCCTTGACAATGAGCAGTTCTTC. It encodes CASSYSRGGLDNEQFF.

A word on this clone: This specimen includes other DNA sequences encoding the same CDR3. The chain couples TRBV7-2 to TRBJ2-7; D possibly corresponds to TRBD2 (7 bases). CDR3 length: 14 amino acids. V was pared by 1 base and J by 4 bases, with 11 bases between. Germline CDR1 and CDR2: SGHTA and FQGNSA. CDR3 DNA sequence: TGTGCCAGCAGCTTAGAGAGGGGGGGATACGAGCAGTACTTC. Translating it yields CASSLERGGYEQYF. Based on the CDR3 plus reference TRBV7-2 and TRBJ2-7, the full variable domain is GAGVSQSPSNKVTEKGKDVELRCDPISGHTALYWYRQSLGQGLEFLIYFQGNSAPDKSGLPSDRFSAERTGGSVSTLTIQRTQQEDSAVYLCASSLERGGYEQYFGPGTRLTVT.

The V and J genes are TRBV5-1 and TRBJ2-3; 8 bases are shared with TRBD2. This CDR3 has 16 amino acids. The germline V gene has CDR1 SGHRS and CDR2 YFSETQ. V shed 7 bases, J shed 0 bases, and the junction held 10 bases outside the gene matches. The DNA of the CDR3 is TGCGCCAGCGGGTCGGGGCGGGGGGCAAGCACAGATACGCAGTATTTT. This translates into CASGSGRGASTDTQYF. The full variable domain, with the rest looked up from reference TRBV5-1 and TRBJ2-3, is KAGVTQTPRYLIKTRGQQVTLSCSPISGHRSVSWYQQTPGQGLQFLFEYFSETQRNKGNFPGRFSGRQFSNSRSEMNVSTLELGDSALYLCASGSGRGASTDTQYFGPGTRLTVL.

V usage is TRBV20-1 and J usage is TRBJ1-2; D is uncertain. This CDR3 contains 10 residues. Germline V gene sequence: CDR1 DFQATT, CDR2 SNEGSKA (reference sequence). With 5 bases removed from V and 7 bases from J, the gap between germline ends came to 8 bases. CDR3 coding DNA: TGCAGTGCTGAGGGTGCTGGCTACACCTTC. Translating gives CSAEGAGYTF.

The chain links TRBV19 to TRBJ1-4; D possibly corresponds to TRBD1 (6 bases). Per the germline V gene, CDR1 is LNHDA and CDR2 is SQIVND (reference sequence). The CDR3 contains 18 residues. V lost 8 bases to trimming and J lost 0 bases, with 22 bases between them. CDR3 region: CASADQGTSPTTNEKLFF. The CDR3 region has the DNA TGTGCCAGTGCTGATCAGGGGACCTCACCGACAACTAATGAAAAACTGTTTTTT. The full variable domain, with the rest looked up from reference TRBV19 and TRBJ1-4, is DGGITQSPKYLFRKEGQNVTLSCEQNLNHDAMYWYRQDPGQGLRLIYYSQIVNDFQKGDIAEGYSVSREKKESFPLTVTSAQKNPTAFYLCASADQGTSPTTNEKLFFGSGTQLSVL.

This chain joins TRBV2 and TRBJ1-2; 8 positions match TRBD1. The CDR3 extends over 14 amino acids. V shed 6 bases and J 4 bases; nucleotides not matched to a gene: 7. Germline CDR1 reads SNHLY; CDR2 reads FYNNEI. The CDR3 reads CASRGGQVRYGYTF. CDR3 DNA: TGTGCCAGCAGAGGGGGACAGGTCCGCTATGGCTACACCTTC. The full variable domain, in which reference TRBV2 and TRBJ1-2 provide the parts outside the CDR3, is EPEVTQTPSHQVTQMGQEVILRCVPISNHLYFYWYRQILGQKVEFLVSFYNNEISEKSEIFDDQFSVERPDGSNFTLKIRSTKLEDSAMYFCASRGGQVRYGYTFGSGTRLTVV.

The chain uses TRBV5-1 and TRBJ2-1, with 8 bases matching TRBD1. This CDR3 is built from 19 residues. V gave up 4 bases and J gave up 0 bases; unmatched junction bases: 15. Germline V gene lookup returns CDR1 SGHRS and CDR2 YFSETQ. CDR3 in amino acids: CASSLTPQGAPGSYNEQFF. The DNA for the CDR3 is TGCGCCAGCAGCCTCACCCCTCAGGGGGCTCCGGGCTCCTACAATGAGCAGTTCTTC.

This sequence joins TRBV7-9 and TRBJ1-3, with 7 bases lining up with TRBD1. The germline V gene encodes CDR1 SEHNR and CDR2 FQNEAQ (reference sequence). V lost 5 bases to trimming and J lost 0 bases; unmatched junction nucleotides: 4. This CDR3 contains 15 residues. The CDR3 spells CASSPGGISGNTIYF. CDR3 coding DNA: TGTGCCAGCAGCCCAGGGGGGATCTCTGGAAACACCATATATTTT.

This rearrangement joins TRBV4-3 to TRBJ2-7; TRBD2 matches 8 bases. V trimming: 1 base; J trimming: 5 bases; junction bases outside the gene matches: 1. CDR1 LGHNA and CDR2 YSLEER come from the germline V gene. The CDR3 extends over 13 amino acids. CDR3 region: CASSQVGGDEQYF. DNA for the CDR3: TGCGCCAGCAGCCAAGTCGGGGGGGACGAGCAGTACTTC.

The V and J genes are TRBV30 and TRBJ2-3; D may be TRBD2 (6 bases). V shed 3 bases and J shed 0 bases, with 16 bases lying between them. Germline V CDR1 and CDR2: GTSNPN, SVGIG (reference sequence). The CDR3 consists of 16 residues. CDR3 bases: TGTGCCTGGAGCCCCCGGCGGGGAACTAGCACAGATACGCAGTATTTT. Encoded protein: CAWSPRRGTSTDTQYF.

The gene calls are TRBV4-2 and TRBJ2-3; the D gene is possibly TRBD2 (5 bases). CDR3 length: 12 amino acids. Trimming shortened V by 6 bases and J by 6 bases, and 10 bases separated the two germline ends. Germline V gene lookup returns CDR1 LGHNA and CDR2 YNFKEQ. The CDR3 reads CASSPGGDTQYF. The CDR3 DNA is TGTGCCAGCAGTCCCGGCGGGGATACGCAGTATTTT.

The V gene is TRBV11-2, the J gene TRBJ2-3, with D possibly TRBD1 on 6 matching bases. Germline V gene data show CDR1 as SGHAT and CDR2 as FQNNGV. The V end was cut by 2 bases, the J end by 0 bases, with 15 bases between. This CDR3 has 17 residues. The CDR3 DNA follows: TGTGCCAGCAGCTTACCCGTGAACAGGGTGAGCACAGATACGCAGTATTTT. Translating it yields CASSLPVNRVSTDTQYF.

The chain uses TRBV9 and TRBJ2-3, with 13 bases matching TRBD2. V lost 2 bases, J lost 2 bases, and 8 bases stayed unmatched. The CDR3 sequence is 18 residues long. CDR1 and CDR2 from the germline V gene are SGDLS and YYNGEE. The CDR3 DNA is TGTGCCAGCAGCGTCGGGACTAGCGGGGTCCTCGCCACAGATACGCAGTATTTT. The encoded protein is CASSVGTSGVLATDTQYF.

The chain combines TRBV6-6 with TRBJ1-1, with TRBD1 as a possible D gene (6 bases). The CDR3 is made up of 11 amino acids. Per the germline V gene, CDR1 is MNHNY and CDR2 is SVGAGI (reference sequence). V lost 6 bases to trimming and J lost 7 bases, with 9 bases between them. In nucleotides, the CDR3 is TGTGCCAGCAGAGAGGGGGTTGAAGCTTTCTTT. It translates to CASREGVEAFF.

As regards this clone: At one end, the junction sequence differs from germline, possibly due to a read error. The chain uses TRBV15 and TRBJ2-1, with D maybe TRBD2 (5 bases). Germline V gene sequence: CDR1 LNHNV, CDR2 YYDKDF (reference sequence). CDR3 size: 15 residues. The CDR3 DNA follows: TGTGCCACCAGCAGGAACGGGCTAGCCTCGGGGTGGCAGCTCTTC. Translated, it gives CATSRNGLASGWQLF.

This clone has a handful of counts. The chain is built from TRBV6-5 and TRBJ1-6, with TRBD1 matching over 7 bases. The ends lost 10 bases at V and 7 bases at J; junction bases unmatched: 7. The length of the CDR3 is 13 residues. Germline V gene lookup returns CDR1 MNHEY and CDR2 SVGAGI. This CDR3 is CATRTGLNSPLHF. CDR3 nucleotide sequence: TGTGCCACCCGGACAGGCCTGAATTCACCCCTCCACTTT.

The genes are TRBV5-4 and TRBJ2-7; 7 bases map to TRBD1. CDR3 length: 14 amino acids. Germline V gene data show CDR1 as SGHNT and CDR2 as YYREEE (reference sequence). Trimming at V came to 4 bases and at J to 2 bases, leaving 6 bases not matched to a gene. This CDR3 is CASSPGTETYEQYF. For the CDR3, the DNA is TGTGCCAGCAGCCCCGGGACAGAGACCTACGAGCAGTACTTC.

The V call is TRBV6-1, the J call TRBJ2-1; D is uncertain. Germline values: CDR1 MNHNS, CDR2 SASEGT. The CDR3 is made up of 12 amino acids. V was shortened by 6 bases and J by 2 bases, with 5 bases between the two germline ends. CDR3 in amino acids: CASRGPYNEQFF. The CDR3 coding sequence is TGTGCCAGCAGGGGCCCCTACAATGAGCAGTTCTTC.

The genes are TRBV29-1 and TRBJ1-1; 7 bases agree with TRBD1. The CDR3 loop spans 13 amino acids. The V and J ends lost 5 bases and 3 bases, in that order; junction bases with no gene match: 6. Germline loops: CDR1 SQVTM, CDR2 ANQGSEA. The CDR3 sequence: CSVPQQGYTEAFF. CDR3 DNA: TGCAGCGTTCCCCAACAGGGGTACACTGAAGCTTTCTTT.